The following is a T cell receptor (beta chain) sequence with its context. The antigen is undetermined. Looked up from germline, CDR1 is SGHVS and CDR2 is FNYEAQ. The CDR3 consists of 14 residues. Losses at the gene ends were 5 bases for V and 1 base for J; bases not matched to a gene: 2. TCR beta sequencing covered blood CD8+ and CD4+ T cells. Negative magnetic isolation gave CD8+ and CD4+ cells; FACS enriched CD8+ TEMRA. These data belong to a study of CD8 T cells in Susac syndrome. Study findings and constraints: The number of individuals included in the study's TCR sequencing and HLA analysis was acknowledged as relatively small.

The RNA input was about 0.5 to 1 ug, and it was reverse transcribed with random hexamers. An immunoSEQ multiplex PCR generated amplified TCR beta CDR3 products spanning 54 Vbeta and 13 Jbeta. TCRdb re-analysed the immunoSEQ multiplex PCR reads in MiXCR, keeping a single row per CDR3 protein. The data show 150,000 or so distinct CDR3 sequences, around 95% seen once. The sample taken for sequencing was CD8+ T cells from PBMCs. The chain couples TRBV7-6 to TRBJ2-5; 9 bases are a match to TRBD2. The TCR originated in a human donor with multiple sclerosis. CDR3 amino acids: CASSLTSGQETQYF. The CDR3 bases are TGTGCCAGCAGCCTGACTAGCGGCCAAGAGACCCAGTACTTC.